Following are 25 T cell receptor beta chains from one sample sequenced in a study of CXCR3-negative and CXCR3-positive naive CD8 T cells. No antigen is known for these receptors. Carrying UMI labels, the TRB cDNA libraries were prepared through 5' RACE. No DNA is given; TCRdb re-called the 5' RACE reads and lists each CDR3 protein once. The sample totals some 8,400 distinct CDR3 sequences; its top ten clones hold roughly 2%. Overall study results and limits: CXCR3-positive naive cells had more hydrophobic TRB CDR3s than CXCR3-negative naive cells.

Sequenced material: naive CXCR3+ CD8+ T cells from blood. Subset of the sample: CD45RO-CCR7+CD27+CD95- naive CD8+ T cells expressing CXCR3 (TNR3+). These receptors all stem from a human donor in good health. Some clones in this sample may be carry-over from other donors' samples.

This clonotype counts as medium-sized by frequency. The rearrangement uses TRBV29-1 and TRBJ1-1; the TCRdb D gene call, TRBD1, has no DNA to confirm it. The CDR3 totals 11 residues. Germline V CDR1 and CDR2: SQVTM, ANQGSEA. CDR3 protein: CSVVGTGEAFF.

Its frequency marks this clonotype as medium-sized (0.01 to 0.1%). The V call is TRBV2, the J call TRBJ2-1; TCRdb proposes TRBD2, but this gene call is untestable without DNA. The CDR3 is 16 residues long. Germline V gene lookup returns CDR1 SNHLY and CDR2 FYNNEI. CDR3 protein: CASRASGPSSYNEQFF.

The V and J genes are TRBV29-1 and TRBJ2-2; with no DNA, the TCRdb D assignment of TRBD2 cannot be verified. The CDR3 spans 15 residues. Germline assignment: CDR1 SQVTM and CDR2 ANQGSEA. CDR3 region: CSVPPGGGNTGELFF.

This clonotype is deemed medium-sized by its frequency. The genes are TRBV29-1 and TRBJ2-1; checking the TCRdb D call of TRBD2 is not possible without DNA. Germline CDR1 and CDR2: SQVTM and ANQGSEA. This CDR3 is built from 16 residues. CDR3 sequence reads: CSARGSQAGGSNEQFF.

CDR3 residues: CATCTPREGYEQYF. The chain has TRBV28 and TRBJ2-7; absent DNA, TCRdb's TRBD1 call cannot be checked. CDR1 is MDHEN, CDR2 SYDVKM, per germline. CDR3 length: 14 amino acids.

In terms of frequency, this clonotype is medium-sized. This chain joins TRBV29-1 and TRBJ1-3; TCRdb reports TRBD1, a call that lacks DNA to check it against. CDR1 and CDR2 (germline): SQVTM, ANQGSEA. The CDR3 extends over 16 amino acids. This chain's CDR3 is CSVEDRGSGSGNTIYF.

This clonotype is called medium-sized based on its frequency. The chain employs TRBV2 and TRBJ2-1; TCRdb proposes TRBD1, but this gene call is untestable without DNA. Germline CDR1 is SNHLY and CDR2 is FYNNEI. There are 14 residues in the CDR3. CDR3 amino acids: CASSDRDRGHEQFF.

This clonotype is called medium-sized (0.01 to 0.1%) based on its frequency. The V call is TRBV4-2, the J call TRBJ2-1; as DNA is missing, the TRBD1 call by TCRdb cannot be tested. The CDR3 runs to 15 residues. CDR1 LGHNA and CDR2 YNFKEQ come from the germline V gene. The CDR3 reads CASSQDWRDIDEQFF.

The V and J genes are TRBV29-1 and TRBJ2-7. In germline, CDR1 is SQVTM, CDR2 ANQGSEA. The CDR3 has 13 amino acids. CDR3 sequence: CSVEMPDSYEQYF.

The gene calls are TRBV29-1 and TRBJ1-1. Germline CDR1 is SQVTM and CDR2 is ANQGSEA. The CDR3 is made up of 13 amino acids. This CDR3 reads CSVEGGFTTEAFF.

V and J are TRBV7-6 and TRBJ1-5; TCRdb's D call of TRBD1 is untestable without DNA. Germline CDR1 reads SGHVS; CDR2 reads FNYEAQ. There are 16 residues in the CDR3. The CDR3 region is CASSLAAGRVNQPQHF.

By frequency, this clonotype registers medium-sized. The genes are TRBV10-3 and TRBJ1-5. This CDR3 comprises 14 residues. CDR1 ENHRY and CDR2 SYGVKD come from the germline V gene. CDR3 sequence: CAISEVSGAQPQHF.

By frequency, this clonotype is medium-sized. V gene TRBV4-3 combines with J gene TRBJ1-1; TCRdb proposes TRBD1, but this gene call is untestable without DNA. Per germline, CDR1 LGHNA and CDR2 YSLEER. The CDR3 is made up of 13 amino acids. CDR3 residues: CASSPPGDTEAFF.

The chain carries TRBV28 and TRBJ2-1; lacking DNA, the TRBD2 call made by TCRdb goes unchecked. This CDR3 region has 12 residues. CDR1 MDHEN and CDR2 SYDVKM come from the germline V gene. The CDR3 protein is CASSHPHNEQFF.

The V and J genes are TRBV29-1 and TRBJ1-1. The CDR3 has 11 amino acids. Germline assignment: CDR1 SQVTM and CDR2 ANQGSEA. This CDR3 reads CSVLGSAEAFF. Looking up the rest from reference TRBV29-1 and TRBJ1-1 gives the full variable domain: SAVISQKPSRDICQRGTSLTIQCQVDSQVTMMFWYRQQPGQSLTLIATANQGSEATYESGFVIDKFPISRPNLTFSTLTVSNMSPEDSSIYLCSVLGSAEAFFGQGTRLTVV.

The chain recombines TRBV10-3 with TRBJ1-1; TCRdb proposes TRBD1, but this gene call is untestable without DNA. The CDR3 consists of 12 residues. The germline V gene encodes CDR1 ENHRY and CDR2 SYGVKD. Here the CDR3 reads CAISTGTDEAFF.

Judged by frequency, this clonotype is medium-sized. This chain connects TRBV21-1 to TRBJ2-5; TCRdb's D gene call, TRBD1, goes unchecked for lack of DNA. TRBV21-1 is marked as a pseudogene. The CDR3 runs to 11 residues. This CDR3 is CASSKVGGRLF.

J is TRBJ2-1 and V is TRBV21-1; TCRdb selects TRBD2, and the lack of DNA leaves this call unchecked. TRBV21-1 is a pseudogene. CDR3 size: 14 residues. The CDR3 here is CASSGLGHLVQQFF.

This clonotype is deemed medium-sized by its frequency. The chain joins TRBV20-1 to TRBJ2-1; checking the TCRdb D call of TRBD2 is not possible without DNA. The CDR3 is 16 amino acids. Germline V gene lookup returns CDR1 DFQATT and CDR2 SNEGSKA (reference sequence). This CDR3 reads CSARDGDSFPYNEQFF.

The rearrangement links TRBV20-1 to TRBJ2-1; TCRdb names TRBD2, which stays unverified in the absence of DNA. CDR1 is DFQATT, CDR2 SNEGSKA, per germline (reference sequence). The CDR3 is 14 residues long. CDR3 residues: CSARTSGTYNEQFF.

V gene TRBV5-1 combines with J gene TRBJ2-1; TCRdb returns TRBD1, unconfirmable since there is no DNA. From germline, CDR1 is SGHRS and CDR2 YFSETQ. The CDR3 spans 17 residues. CDR3 in amino acids: CASSLVPGNAAYNEQFF.

This sequence joins TRBV18 and TRBJ1-2; TCRdb reports TRBD1, a call that lacks DNA to check it against. The CDR3 totals 14 residues. CDR1 and CDR2 (germline): KGHSH, LQKENI. The chain's CDR3 is CASSPPGTGDGYTF.

The chain is built from TRBV10-3 and TRBJ2-5; TCRdb gives TRBD2 as the D gene, but with no DNA this cannot be confirmed. The CDR3 is made up of 16 amino acids. Per germline, CDR1 ENHRY and CDR2 SYGVKD. CDR3: CAISEDSGRARETQYF.

This clonotype shows up as medium-sized by frequency. The V gene is TRBV15, the J gene TRBJ1-5. The germline V gene has CDR1 LNHNV and CDR2 YYDKDF (reference sequence). The CDR3 consists of 12 residues. This chain's CDR3 is CATSSSLEPQHF.

V and J are TRBV14 and TRBJ1-2. The CDR3 is 13 amino acids. CDR1 SGHDN and CDR2 FVKESK come from the germline V gene. This CDR3 reads CASSQGGVLGYTF.